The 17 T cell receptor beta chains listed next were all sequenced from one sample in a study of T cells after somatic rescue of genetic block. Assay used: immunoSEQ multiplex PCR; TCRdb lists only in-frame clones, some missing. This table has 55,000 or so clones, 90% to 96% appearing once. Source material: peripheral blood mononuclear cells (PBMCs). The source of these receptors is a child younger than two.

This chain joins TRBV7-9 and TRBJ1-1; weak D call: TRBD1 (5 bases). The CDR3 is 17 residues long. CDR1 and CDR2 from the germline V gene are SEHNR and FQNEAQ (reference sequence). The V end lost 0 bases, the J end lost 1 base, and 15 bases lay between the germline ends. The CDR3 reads CASSLAYEGPTNTEAFF. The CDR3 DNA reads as TGTGCCAGCAGCTTAGCGTACGAGGGGCCAACGAACACTGAAGCTTTCTTT.

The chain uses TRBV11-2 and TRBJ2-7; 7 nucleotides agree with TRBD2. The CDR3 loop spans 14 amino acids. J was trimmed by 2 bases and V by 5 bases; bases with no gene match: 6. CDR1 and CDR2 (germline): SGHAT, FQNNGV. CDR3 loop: CASSSGVGAYEQYF. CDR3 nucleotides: TGTGCCAGCAGCAGCGGGGTGGGCGCCTACGAGCAGTACTTC. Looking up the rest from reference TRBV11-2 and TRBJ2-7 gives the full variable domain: EAGVAQSPRYKIIEKRQSVAFWCNPISGHATLYWYQQILGQGPKLLIQFQNNGVVDDSQLPKDRFSAERLKGVDSTLKIQPAKLEDSAVYLCASSSGVGAYEQYFGPGTRLTVT.

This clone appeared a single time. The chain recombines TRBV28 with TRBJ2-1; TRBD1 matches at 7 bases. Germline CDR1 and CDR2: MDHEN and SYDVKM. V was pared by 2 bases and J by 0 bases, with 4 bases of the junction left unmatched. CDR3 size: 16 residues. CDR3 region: CASSLRGRFSYNEQFF. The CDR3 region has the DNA TGTGCCAGCAGTTTAAGGGGGCGATTCTCCTACAATGAGCAGTTCTTC.

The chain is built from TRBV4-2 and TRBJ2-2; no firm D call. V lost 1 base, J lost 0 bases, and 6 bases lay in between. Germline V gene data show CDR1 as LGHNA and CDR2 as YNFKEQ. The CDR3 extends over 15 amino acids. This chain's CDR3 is CASSQVGTNTGELFF. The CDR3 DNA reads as TGTGCCAGCAGCCAAGTGGGTACGAACACCGGGGAGCTGTTTTTT.

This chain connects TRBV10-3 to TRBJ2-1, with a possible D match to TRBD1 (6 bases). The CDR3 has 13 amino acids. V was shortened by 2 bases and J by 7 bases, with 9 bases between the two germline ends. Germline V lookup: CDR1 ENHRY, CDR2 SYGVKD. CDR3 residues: CAISEDRRNEQFF. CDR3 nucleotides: TGTGCCATCAGTGAGGACAGGAGGAATGAGCAGTTCTTC.

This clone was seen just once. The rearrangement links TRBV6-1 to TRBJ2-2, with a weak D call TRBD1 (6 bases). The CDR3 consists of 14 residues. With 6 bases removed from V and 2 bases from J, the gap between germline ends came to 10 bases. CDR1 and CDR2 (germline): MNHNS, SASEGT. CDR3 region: CASSRTVNTGELFF. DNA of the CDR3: TGTGCCAGCAGCCGGACAGTCAACACCGGGGAGCTGTTTTTT.

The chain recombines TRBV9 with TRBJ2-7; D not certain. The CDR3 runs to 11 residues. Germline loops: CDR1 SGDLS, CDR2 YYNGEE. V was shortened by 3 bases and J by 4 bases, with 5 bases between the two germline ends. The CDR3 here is CASSEGYEQYF. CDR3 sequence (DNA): TGTGCCAGCAGCGAGGGTTACGAGCAGTACTTC.

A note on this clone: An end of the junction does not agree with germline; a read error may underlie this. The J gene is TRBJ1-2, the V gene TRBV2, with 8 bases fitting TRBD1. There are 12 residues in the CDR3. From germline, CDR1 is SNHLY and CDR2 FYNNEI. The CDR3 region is CASSPSRQGKVF. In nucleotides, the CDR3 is TGTGCCAGCAGCCCCAGCCGACAGGGGAAGGTCTTC.

The CDR3 DNA sequence: TGTGCCAGCAGTTACGGTTTTGAAGCTTTCTTT. This gives the protein CASSYGFEAFF. The rearrangement joins TRBV6-5 to TRBJ1-1; D is undetermined. V was shortened by 2 bases and J by 7 bases, with 5 bases between the two germline ends. Looked up from germline, CDR1 is MNHEY and CDR2 is SVGAGI. This CDR3 contains 11 residues.

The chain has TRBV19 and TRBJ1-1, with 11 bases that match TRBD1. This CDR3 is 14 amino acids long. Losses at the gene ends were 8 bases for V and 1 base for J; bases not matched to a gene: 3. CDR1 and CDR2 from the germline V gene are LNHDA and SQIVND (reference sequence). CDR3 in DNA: TGTGCCAGTCGGACAGGGGGCAAGAACACTGAAGCTTTCTTT. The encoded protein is CASRTGGKNTEAFF.

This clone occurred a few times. The CDR3 loop is CASSLQGRGAFF. The CDR3 DNA sequence: TGTGCCAGCAGTTTACAGGGTAGGGGAGCTTTCTTT. The chain employs TRBV28 and TRBJ1-1, with D perhaps matching TRBD1 (5 bases). This CDR3 contains 12 residues. Germline V CDR1 and CDR2: MDHEN, SYDVKM. With 2 bases removed from V and 10 bases from J, the gap between germline ends came to 11 bases.

CDR3 amino acids: CASSFDFRSSYEQYF. The CDR3 coding sequence is TGTGCCAGCAGTTTTGATTTCCGGAGCTCCTACGAGCAGTACTTC. This chain connects TRBV27 to TRBJ2-7; unclear D gene. Germline loops: CDR1 MNHEY, CDR2 SMNVEV (reference sequence). The CDR3 loop spans 15 amino acids. V was shortened by 3 bases and J by 0 bases, with 12 bases between the two germline ends.

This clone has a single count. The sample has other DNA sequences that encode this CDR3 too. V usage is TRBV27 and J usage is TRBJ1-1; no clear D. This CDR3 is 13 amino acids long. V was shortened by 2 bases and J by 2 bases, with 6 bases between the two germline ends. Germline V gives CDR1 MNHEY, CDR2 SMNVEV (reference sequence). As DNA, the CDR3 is TGTGCCAGCAGTTTACGGGGTAACACTGAAGCTTTCTTT. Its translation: CASSLRGNTEAFF.

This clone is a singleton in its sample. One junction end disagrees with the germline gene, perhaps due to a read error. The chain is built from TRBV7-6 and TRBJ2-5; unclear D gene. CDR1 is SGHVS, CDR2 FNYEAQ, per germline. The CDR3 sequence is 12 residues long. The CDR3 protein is CASSLEGRSWNF. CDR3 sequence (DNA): TGTGCCAGCAGCTTAGAGGGAAGATCTTGGAACTTC. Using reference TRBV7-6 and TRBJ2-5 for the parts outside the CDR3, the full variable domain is GAGVSQSPRYKVTKRGQDVALRCDPISGHVSLYWYRQALGQGPEFLTYFNYEAQQDKSGLPNDRFSAERPEGSISTLTIQRTEQRDSAMYRCASSLEGRSWNFGPGTRLLVL.

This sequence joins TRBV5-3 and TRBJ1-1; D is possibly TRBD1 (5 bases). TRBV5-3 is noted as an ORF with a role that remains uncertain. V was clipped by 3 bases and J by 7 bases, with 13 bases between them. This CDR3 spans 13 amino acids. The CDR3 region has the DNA TGTGCCAGAAGCTCCGGGGCATGTAATGAAGCTTTCTTT. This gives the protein CARSSGACNEAFF.

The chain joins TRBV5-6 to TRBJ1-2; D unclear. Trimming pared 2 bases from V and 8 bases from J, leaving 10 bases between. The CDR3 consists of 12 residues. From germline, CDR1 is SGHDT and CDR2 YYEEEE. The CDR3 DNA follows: TGTGCCAGCAGCTTAGGGTTTAAGGGCTACACCTTC. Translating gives CASSLGFKGYTF.

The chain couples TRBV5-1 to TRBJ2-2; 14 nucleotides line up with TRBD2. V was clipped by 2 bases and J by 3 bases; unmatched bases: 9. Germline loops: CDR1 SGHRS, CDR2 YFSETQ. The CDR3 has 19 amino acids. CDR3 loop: CASSFLGLAGVSDTGELFF. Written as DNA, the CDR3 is TGCGCCAGCAGCTTTTTGGGACTAGCGGGAGTAAGCGACACCGGGGAGCTGTTTTTT.